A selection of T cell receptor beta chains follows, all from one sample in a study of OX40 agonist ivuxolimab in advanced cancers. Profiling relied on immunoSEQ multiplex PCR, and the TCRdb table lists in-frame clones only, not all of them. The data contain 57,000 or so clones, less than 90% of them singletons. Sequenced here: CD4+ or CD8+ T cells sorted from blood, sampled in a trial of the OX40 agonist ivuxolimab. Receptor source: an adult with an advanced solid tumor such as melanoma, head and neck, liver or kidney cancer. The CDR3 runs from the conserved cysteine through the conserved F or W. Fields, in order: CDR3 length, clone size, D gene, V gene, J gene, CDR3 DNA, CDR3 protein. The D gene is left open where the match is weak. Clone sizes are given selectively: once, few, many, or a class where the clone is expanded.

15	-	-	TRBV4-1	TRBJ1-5	TGCGCCAGCTCGAACGGCTTGGGGAGCAATCAGCCCCAGCATTTT	CASSNGLGSNQPQHF
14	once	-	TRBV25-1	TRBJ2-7	TGTGCCAGCAGTGAGGTGGACAGTGTCTACGAGCAGTACTTC	CASSEVDSVYEQYF
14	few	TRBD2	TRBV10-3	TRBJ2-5	TGTGCCATCAGTGACGGGACTAGCGGTTCGCGGCCGTACTTC	CAISDGTSGSRPYF
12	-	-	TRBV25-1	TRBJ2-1	TGTGCCAGCAGTGGGCCTCACGATGAGCAGTTCTTC	CASSGPHDEQFF
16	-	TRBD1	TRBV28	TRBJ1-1	TGTGCCAGCAGCCCCCAGGGGTCAGGGGGAAGGACTGAAGCTTTCTTT	CASSPQGSGGRTEAFF
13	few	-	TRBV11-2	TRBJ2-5	TGTGCCAGCAGCGCAGGGAACCAAGAGACCCAGTACTTC	CASSAGNQETQYF
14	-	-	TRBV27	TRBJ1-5	TGTGCCAGCCCCCCCGACAGAGCAAACCAGCCCCAGCATTTT	CASPPDRANQPQHF
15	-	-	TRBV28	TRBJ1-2	TGTGCCAGCAGTTTACGGACAGATAGAAACTATGGCTACACCTTC	CASSLRTDRNYGYTF
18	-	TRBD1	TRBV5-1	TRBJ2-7	TGCGCCAGCAGCTTGGGCCCCTATACAGGGGGAAATTTATACGAGCAGTACTTC	CASSLGPYTGGNLYEQYF
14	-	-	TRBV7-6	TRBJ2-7	TGTGCCAGCAGCTTAGTCGGGGGGCTCCACGAGCAGTACTTC	CASSLVGGLHEQYF
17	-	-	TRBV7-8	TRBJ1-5	TGTGCCAGCAGCTTAGAGGGCAGCAAAGGAAGCAATCAGCCCCAGCATTTT	CASSLEGSKGSNQPQHF
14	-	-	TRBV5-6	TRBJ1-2	TGTGCCAGCAGCTTCCGGGACACGGACAATGGCTACACCTTC	CASSFRDTDNGYTF
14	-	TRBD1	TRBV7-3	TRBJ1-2	TGTGCCAGCAGCCGAGGGACAGGGGAATATGGCTACACCTTC	CASSRGTGEYGYTF
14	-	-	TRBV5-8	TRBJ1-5	TGTGCCAGCAGCTCCCCCTGGTTGAATCAGCCCCAGCATTTT	CASSSPWLNQPQHF
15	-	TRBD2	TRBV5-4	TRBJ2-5	TGTGCCAGCAGCACGACTAGCACACGTCCAGAGACCCAGTACTTC	CASSTTSTRPETQYF
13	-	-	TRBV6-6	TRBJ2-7	TGTGCCAGCAGTAGGGACGGAGCCTACGAGCAGTACTTC	CASSRDGAYEQYF
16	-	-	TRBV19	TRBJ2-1	TGTGCCAGTAGTCCATGGCAACTAGCAGGGTACAATGAGCAGTTCTTC	CASSPWQLAGYNEQFF
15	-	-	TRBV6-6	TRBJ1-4	TGTGCCAGCACCGACTTCCAGGGGCCTAATGAAAAACTGTTTTTT	CASTDFQGPNEKLFF
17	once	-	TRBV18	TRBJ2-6	TGTGCCAGCTCACCCCAGGGCCGGGGGACTGGGGCCAACGTCCTGACTTTC	CASSPQGRGTGANVLTF
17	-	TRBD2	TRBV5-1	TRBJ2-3	TGCGCCAGCAGCTTCGAAGCGGGAGCCACTAGCACAGATACGCAGTATTTT	CASSFEAGATSTDTQYF
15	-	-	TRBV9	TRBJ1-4	TGTGCCAGCAGCGTCTTAGGTCGGCCTAATGAAAAACTGTTTTTT	CASSVLGRPNEKLFF
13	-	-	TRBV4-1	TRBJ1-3	TGCGCCAGCAGCCAAGATCGTGGGGACACCATATATTTT	CASSQDRGDTIYF
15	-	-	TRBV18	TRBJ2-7	TGTGCCAGCTCACCTTCCGGGCAACGCTCCTACGAGCAGTACTTC	CASSPSGQRSYEQYF
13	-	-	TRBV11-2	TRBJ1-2	TGTGCCAGCAGCCCCGGGGCAGGGGACGGCTACACCTTC	CASSPGAGDGYTF
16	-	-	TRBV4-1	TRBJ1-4	TGCGCCAGCAGCCAAGGTGGCGGCTTGGGTAATGAAAAACTGTTTTTT	CASSQGGGLGNEKLFF
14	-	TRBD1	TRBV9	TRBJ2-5	TGTGCCAGCAGCGCGCGGGACAGGGTCGAGACCCAGTACTTC	CASSARDRVETQYF
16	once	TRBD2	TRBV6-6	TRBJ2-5	TGTGCCAGCAGTACGGGACTAGCGGGAGGGTTTGAGACCCAGTACTTC	CASSTGLAGGFETQYF
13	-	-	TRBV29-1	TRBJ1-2	TGCAGCGTCGGACGGAGGGGGGTCTATGGCTACACCTTC	CSVGRRGVYGYTF
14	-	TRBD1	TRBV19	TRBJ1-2	TGTGCCAGTAGTATGGTAGGGGGCCTCGACGGCTACACCTTC	CASSMVGGLDGYTF
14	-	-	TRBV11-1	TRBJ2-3	TGTGCCAGCAGCCCGAGGACTGGCACAGATACGCAGTATTTT	CASSPRTGTDTQYF
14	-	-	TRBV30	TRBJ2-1	TGTGCCGGGGGGGCGGGGAATACCTACAATGAGCAGTTCTTC	CAGGAGNTYNEQFF
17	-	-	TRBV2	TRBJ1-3	TGTGCCAGCGGAGGAGGGGCCACAACCCACTCTGGAAACACCATATATTTT	CASGGGATTHSGNTIYF
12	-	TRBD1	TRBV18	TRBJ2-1	TGTGCCAGCTCACCGCAGGGGGATGAGCAGTTCTTC	CASSPQGDEQFF
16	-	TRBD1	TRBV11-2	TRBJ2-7	TGTGCCAGCAGCTTAGGGACAGGGCCAATCCCTCTCGAGCAGTACTTC	CASSLGTGPIPLEQYF
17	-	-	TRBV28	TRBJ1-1	TGTGCCAGCAGTTTACGTCCCGGCAGGGGCCTTTTTCCTGAAGCTTTCTTT	CASSLRPGRGLFPEAFF
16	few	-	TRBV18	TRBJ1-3	TGTGCCAGCTCACCCGGCGAACTCATCTCTGGAAACACCATATATTTT	CASSPGELISGNTIYF
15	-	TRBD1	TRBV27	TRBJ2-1	TGTGCCAGCAGTTTATCCGGGACAGGGATAACTGAGCAGTTCTTC	CASSLSGTGITEQFF
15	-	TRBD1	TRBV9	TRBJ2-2	TGTGCCAGCAGCCCTGGGACAGCTAACACCGGGGAGCTGTTTTTT	CASSPGTANTGELFF
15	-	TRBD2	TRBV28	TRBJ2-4	TGTGCCAGCGAGAGCGGGGGGGCCGGCAAAAACATTCAGTACTTC	CASESGGAGKNIQYF
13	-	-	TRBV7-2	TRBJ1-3	TGTGCCAGCAGCTTTAGTATCGAAAACACCATATATTTT	CASSFSIENTIYF
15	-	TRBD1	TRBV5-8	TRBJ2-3	TGTGCCAGCAGCTTTAACAGGGGGTTGATGGATACGCAGTATTTT	CASSFNRGLMDTQYF
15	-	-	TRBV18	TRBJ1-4	TGTGCCAGCTCACCTCGACAAGCAACTAATGAAAAACTGTTTTTT	CASSPRQATNEKLFF
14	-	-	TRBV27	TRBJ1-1	TGTGCCAGCAGTTTATCGGAGGGGGGCACTGAAGCTTTCTTT	CASSLSEGGTEAFF